This T cell receptor beta chain was captured by sequencing in a study of control samples from healthy donors and cancer patients. Repertoires were generated with immunoSEQ multiplex PCR, while TCRdb's copy carries only in-frame clones and drops some. The table records fewer than 200,000 clones, 90% of them present only once. The CDR3 sequence is 15 residues long. V lost 0 bases, J lost 5 bases, and 8 bases lay in between. The clonotype comes from a woman in her 50s in good health. This chain connects TRBV23-1 to TRBJ1-6; D unresolved. TRBV23-1 is assigned to the ORF class and has an uncertain function. The sample consisted of blood. The DNA for the CDR3 is TGCGCCAGCAGTCAATCGTGCGACAATAATTCACCCCTCCACTTT. This translates into CASSQSCDNNSPLHF.